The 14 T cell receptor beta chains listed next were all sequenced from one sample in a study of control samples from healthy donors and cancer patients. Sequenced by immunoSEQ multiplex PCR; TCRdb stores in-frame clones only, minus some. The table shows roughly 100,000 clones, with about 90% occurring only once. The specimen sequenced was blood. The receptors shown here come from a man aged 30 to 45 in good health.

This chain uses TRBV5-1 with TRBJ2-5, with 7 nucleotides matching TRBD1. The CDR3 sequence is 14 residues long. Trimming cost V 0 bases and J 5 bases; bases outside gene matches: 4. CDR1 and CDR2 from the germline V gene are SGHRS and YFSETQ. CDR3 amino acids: CASSLGTGAETQYF. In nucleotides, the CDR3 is TGCGCCAGCAGCTTGGGGACAGGAGCGGAGACCCAGTACTTC.

Here the CDR3 DNA reads TGCGCCAGCAGCTCCGTCCGGACCTTTACCACTAATGAAAAACTGTTTTTT. Amino acids: CASSSVRTFTTNEKLFF. The chain employs TRBV5-1 and TRBJ1-4; D ambiguous. The CDR3 is made up of 17 amino acids. The ends were cut back, 3 bases at V and 2 bases at J, with 17 bases in the middle. The germline V gene encodes CDR1 SGHRS and CDR2 YFSETQ. The whole variable domain, filled in from reference TRBV5-1 and TRBJ1-4, reads KAGVTQTPRYLIKTRGQQVTLSCSPISGHRSVSWYQQTPGQGLQFLFEYFSETQRNKGNFPGRFSGRQFSNSRSEMNVSTLELGDSALYLCASSSVRTFTTNEKLFFGSGTQLSVL.

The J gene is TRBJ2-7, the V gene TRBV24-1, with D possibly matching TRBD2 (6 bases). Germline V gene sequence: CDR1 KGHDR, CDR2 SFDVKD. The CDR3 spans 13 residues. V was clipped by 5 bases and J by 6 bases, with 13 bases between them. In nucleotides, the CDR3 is TGTGCCACCAGTGTCGGAGGGGTGCGCGAGCAGTACTTC. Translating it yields CATSVGGVREQYF.

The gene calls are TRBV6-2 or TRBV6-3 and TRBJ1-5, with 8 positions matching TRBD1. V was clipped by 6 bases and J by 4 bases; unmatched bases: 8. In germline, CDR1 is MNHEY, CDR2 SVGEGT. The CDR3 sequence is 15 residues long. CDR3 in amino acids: CASSDRDRKNQPQHF. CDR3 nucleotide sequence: TGTGCCAGCAGCGACCGGGACAGGAAAAATCAGCCCCAGCATTTT.

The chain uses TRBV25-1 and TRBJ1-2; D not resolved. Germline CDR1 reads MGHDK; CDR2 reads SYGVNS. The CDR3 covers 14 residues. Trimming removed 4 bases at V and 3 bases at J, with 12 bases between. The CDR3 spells CASSGISPDYGYTF. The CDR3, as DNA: TGTGCCAGCAGTGGGATATCCCCAGACTATGGCTACACCTTC.

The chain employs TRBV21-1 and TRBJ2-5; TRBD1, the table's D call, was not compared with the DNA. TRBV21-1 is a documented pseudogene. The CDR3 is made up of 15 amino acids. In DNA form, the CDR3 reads TGTGCCAGCAGCAAAGGGGACAGGTTCCAAGAGACCCAGTACTTC. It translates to CASSKGDRFQETQYF.

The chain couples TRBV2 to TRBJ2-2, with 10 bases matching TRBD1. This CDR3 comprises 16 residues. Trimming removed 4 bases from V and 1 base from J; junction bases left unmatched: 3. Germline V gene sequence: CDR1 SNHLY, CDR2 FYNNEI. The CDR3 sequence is CASSGRTGGNTGELFF. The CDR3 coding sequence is TGTGCCAGCAGTGGGAGGACAGGGGGGAACACCGGGGAGCTGTTTTTT.

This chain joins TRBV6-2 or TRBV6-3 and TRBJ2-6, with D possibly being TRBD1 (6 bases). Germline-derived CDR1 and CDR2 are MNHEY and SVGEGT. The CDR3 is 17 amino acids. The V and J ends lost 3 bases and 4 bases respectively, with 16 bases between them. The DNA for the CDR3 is TGTGCCAGCAGTTATAATTACAGGGTTTCAGGGGCCAACGTCCTGACTTTC. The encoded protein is CASSYNYRVSGANVLTF.

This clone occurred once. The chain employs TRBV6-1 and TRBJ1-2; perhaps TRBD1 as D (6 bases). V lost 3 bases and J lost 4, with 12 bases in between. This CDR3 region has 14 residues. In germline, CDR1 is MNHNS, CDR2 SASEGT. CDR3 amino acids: CASSDSGVIYGYTF. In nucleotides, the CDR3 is TGTGCCAGCAGTGATTCAGGGGTTATCTATGGCTACACCTTC.

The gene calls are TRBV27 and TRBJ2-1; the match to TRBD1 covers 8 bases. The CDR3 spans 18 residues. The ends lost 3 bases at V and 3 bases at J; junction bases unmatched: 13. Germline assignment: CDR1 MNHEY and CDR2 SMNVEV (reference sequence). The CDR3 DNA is TGTGCCAGCAGTTTGCTCACTTCCGGGACAGGCTTCTACAATGAGCAGTTCTTC. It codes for CASSLLTSGTGFYNEQFF.

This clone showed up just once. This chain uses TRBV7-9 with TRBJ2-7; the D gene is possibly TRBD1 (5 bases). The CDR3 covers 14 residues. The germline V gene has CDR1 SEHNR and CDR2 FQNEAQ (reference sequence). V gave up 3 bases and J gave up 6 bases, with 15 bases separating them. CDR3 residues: CASSLAGLWGEQYF. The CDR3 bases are TGTGCCAGCAGCTTGGCAGGGCTTTGGGGCGAGCAGTACTTC.

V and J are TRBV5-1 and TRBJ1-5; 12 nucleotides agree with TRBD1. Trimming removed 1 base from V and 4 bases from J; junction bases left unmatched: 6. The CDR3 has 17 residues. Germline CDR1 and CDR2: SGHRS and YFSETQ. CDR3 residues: CASSLNRDRGRNQPQHF. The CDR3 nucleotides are TGCGCCAGCAGCTTGAATAGGGACAGGGGGCGAAATCAGCCCCAGCATTTT.

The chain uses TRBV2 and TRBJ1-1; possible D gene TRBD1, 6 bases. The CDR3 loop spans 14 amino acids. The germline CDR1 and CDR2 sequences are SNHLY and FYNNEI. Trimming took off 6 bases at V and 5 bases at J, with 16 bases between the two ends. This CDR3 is CASREQGYYTEAFF. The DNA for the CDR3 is TGTGCCAGCAGGGAACAGGGATATTATACTGAAGCTTTCTTT.

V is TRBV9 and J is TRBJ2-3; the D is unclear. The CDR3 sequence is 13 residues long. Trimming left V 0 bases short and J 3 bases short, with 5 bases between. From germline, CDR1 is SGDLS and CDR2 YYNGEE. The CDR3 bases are TGTGCCAGCAGCGTAGGGGTGACAGATACGCAGTATTTT. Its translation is CASSVGVTDTQYF.